The TCR beta chain under discussion was sequenced for a study of T cell responses to AZD1222 COVID-19 vaccine. Broader study findings: Clonal diversity was possibly underestimated, and white British individuals and females predominated among donors. Spike was spanned by vaccine-associated CD4 TCRs, with dominance at 160-218 and 743-854. Compared with day 0, the breadth and depth of the Spike-specific TCR repertoire rose significantly after two doses of AZD1222.

Generated by immunoSEQ multiplex PCR, the TCRdb table keeps only in-frame clones and is missing some. The data contain about 110,000 clones, 81% of them singletons. Looked up from germline, CDR1 is SQVTM and CDR2 is ANQGSEA. Between the trimmed V and J ends, which lost 3 bases and 6 bases, there was a span of 9 bases. The CDR3 has 11 amino acids. As to this clone: Its antigen is unknown.

The specimen comprised peripheral blood, sampled on day 0 of AZD1222 vaccination. The chain employs TRBV29-1 and TRBJ2-7, with D unresolved. The clonotype originates from an adult in good health. CDR3 region: CSVEITREQYF. DNA for the CDR3: TGCAGCGTTGAGATTACCCGCGAGCAGTACTTC.